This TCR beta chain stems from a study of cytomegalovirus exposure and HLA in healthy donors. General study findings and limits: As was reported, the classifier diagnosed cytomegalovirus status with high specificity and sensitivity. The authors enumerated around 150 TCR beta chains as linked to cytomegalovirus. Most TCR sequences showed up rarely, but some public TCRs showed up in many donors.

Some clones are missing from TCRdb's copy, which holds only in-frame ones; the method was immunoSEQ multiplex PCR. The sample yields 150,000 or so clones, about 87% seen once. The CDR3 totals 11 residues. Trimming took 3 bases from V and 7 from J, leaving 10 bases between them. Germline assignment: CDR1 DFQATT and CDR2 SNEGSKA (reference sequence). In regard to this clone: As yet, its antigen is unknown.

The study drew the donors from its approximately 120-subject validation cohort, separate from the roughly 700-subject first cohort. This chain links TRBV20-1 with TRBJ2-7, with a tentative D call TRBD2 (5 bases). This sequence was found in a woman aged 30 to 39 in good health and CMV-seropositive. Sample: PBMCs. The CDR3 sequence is CSASGRGEQYF. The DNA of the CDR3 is TGCAGTGCTAGCGGTCGCGGGGAGCAGTACTTC.